The clone carrying this T cell receptor beta chain came up many times. Its target is unknown. From the RT-PCR reads, TCRdb called clonotypes with MiXCR, one entry per CDR3 protein. The sample records 500,000 to 550,000 distinct CDR3 sequences, approximately 7.7% being singletons. Germline CDR1 MNHEY, CDR2 SVGEGT. The CDR3 has 14 residues. The V and J ends lost 7 bases and 14 bases, in that order; junction bases with no gene match: 12. The data are from a study of response to subunit inactivated influenza vaccine. Study results and caveats: The authors suggested that every seasonal influenza vaccination recruits few new T cells.

The chain carries TRBV6-2 or TRBV6-3 and TRBJ1-6, with 9 bases fitting TRBD1. The input for sequencing was PBMCs from blood, taken less than 30 months after vaccination. This TCR was sampled from a man between 45 and 75 years old who received an inactivated influenza vaccine. CDR3 protein: CASTSGQGLQALHF. The CDR3 DNA is TGTGCCAGCACCTCGGGACAGGGATTGCAAGCCCTCCACTTT.